The 28 T cell receptor beta chains reported below all come from one sample, sequenced in a study of T cell responses to AZD1222 COVID-19 vaccine. Repertoires were generated with immunoSEQ multiplex PCR, while TCRdb's copy carries only in-frame clones and drops some. The repertoire holds roughly 110,000 clones, with 90% to 95% as singletons. The starting material was peripheral blood, obtained on day 0 of AZD1222 vaccination. These receptors all stem from an adult in good health.

This CDR3 is CAISEGGGTEAFF. The CDR3 DNA reads TGTGCCATCAGTGAGGGTGGGGGCACTGAAGCTTTCTTT. The chain carries TRBV10-3 and TRBJ1-1, with D tentatively TRBD1 (5 bases). V dropped 2 bases and J dropped 4 bases, with 8 bases sitting between them. CDR3 size: 13 residues. CDR1 and CDR2 from the germline V gene are ENHRY and SYGVKD.

The gene calls are TRBV3-1 (or the pseudogene TRBV3-2) and TRBJ2-7; 7 bases map to TRBD1. J lost 2 bases, V lost 5 bases, and 9 bases had no gene match. Germline V CDR1 and CDR2: LGHDT, YNNKEL (reference sequence). This CDR3 is built from 15 residues. The CDR3 DNA reads TGTGCCAGCAGCAAAAGACAGGGCCCGGCCTACGAGCAGTACTTC. Translated, it gives CASSKRQGPAYEQYF.

The chain's CDR3 is CASSEDPRRTVNYEQYF. The DNA of the CDR3 is TGTGCCAGCAGTGAAGACCCAAGACGCACGGTGAACTACGAGCAGTACTTC. The chain recombines TRBV6-1 with TRBJ2-7; D is ambiguous. This CDR3 has 17 residues. The V and J ends lost 1 base and 3 bases respectively, with 19 bases between them. Germline CDR1 is MNHNS and CDR2 is SASEGT.

The V and J genes are TRBV12-3 or TRBV12-4 and TRBJ2-7; D not resolved. This CDR3 has 13 amino acids. V lost 6 bases, J lost 9 bases, and 18 bases lay in between. In DNA, the CDR3 is TGTGCCAGCAGCCCCGGACCGCTCATCGGGCAGTACTTC. Protein: CASSPGPLIGQYF.

The chain employs TRBV24-1 and TRBJ1-2; possible D gene TRBD1, 5 bases. The germline gives CDR1 KGHDR, CDR2 SFDVKD. CDR3 size: 13 residues. V was cut by 7 bases and J by 4 bases, with 12 bases left in between. CDR3 in DNA: TGTGCCACCAGCCCTCAGGGATTCTATGGCTACACCTTC. This gives the protein CATSPQGFYGYTF.

The rearrangement joins TRBV25-1 to TRBJ1-6; 10 positions match TRBD1. The germline gives CDR1 MGHDK, CDR2 SYGVNS. The CDR3 is 18 residues long. The V segment lost 3 bases and the J segment 10 bases; nucleotides outside the gene matches: 15. CDR3 residues: CASSDPLRGQGLGSPLHF. The CDR3 coding sequence is TGTGCCAGCAGTGACCCATTAAGGGGACAGGGGCTAGGATCACCCCTCCACTTT.

V gene TRBV9 combines with J gene TRBJ1-1; D is possibly TRBD1 (5 bases). V was trimmed by 0 bases and J by 0 bases, leaving 6 bases between them. The germline V gene has CDR1 SGDLS and CDR2 YYNGEE. The CDR3 covers 14 residues. DNA for the CDR3: TGTGCCAGCAGCGTAGAGGGGCTGAACACTGAAGCTTTCTTT. Its protein is CASSVEGLNTEAFF.

Written as DNA, the CDR3 is TGTGCCAGCAGCTCGCCGGGACAGGTCCCATATGGCTACACCTTC. As protein: CASSSPGQVPYGYTF. The chain recombines TRBV13 with TRBJ1-2; 8 nucleotides align to TRBD1. Germline V gives CDR1 PRHDT, CDR2 FYEKMQ (reference sequence). J gave up 5 bases and V 4 bases, and 9 bases lay outside the gene matches. CDR3 size: 15 residues.

The rearrangement joins TRBV6-2 or TRBV6-3 to TRBJ2-7, with D perhaps given as TRBD1 or TRBD2 (6 bases each). The CDR3 has 15 amino acids. Germline V gene lookup returns CDR1 MNHEY and CDR2 SVGEGT. The V gene lost 5 bases and the J gene lost 1 base, with 15 bases spanning the gap. In DNA, the CDR3 is TGTGCCAGCAGTGTAGGTGGGGGGCCTTCCTACGAGCAGTACTTC. Amino acid sequence: CASSVGGGPSYEQYF.

The rearrangement joins TRBV12-3 or TRBV12-4 to TRBJ2-7; D unresolved. Trimming left V 2 bases short and J 3 bases short, with 8 bases between. This CDR3 region has 13 residues. CDR3 sequence reads: CASSLRSVYEQYF. For the CDR3, the DNA is TGTGCCAGCAGTTTAAGGTCAGTCTACGAGCAGTACTTC.

The CDR3 protein is CASSQKSAWGGEQFF. CDR3 bases: TGTGCCAGCAGCCAAAAATCCGCGTGGGGGGGTGAGCAGTTCTTC. The J gene is TRBJ2-1, the V gene TRBV14; 7 bases align to TRBD2. The CDR3 length is 15 residues. The germline CDR1 and CDR2 sequences are SGHDN and FVKESK. Trimming at V came to 2 bases and at J to 9 bases, leaving 10 bases not matched to a gene.

The chain uses TRBV5-6 and TRBJ2-5, with TRBD2 matching over 12 bases. The CDR3 contains 18 residues. V shed 4 bases, J shed 2 bases, and the junction held 12 bases outside the gene matches. Germline-derived CDR1 and CDR2 are SGHDT and YYEEEE. This CDR3 reads CASSPRLAGVLFQETQYF. CDR3 bases: TGTGCCAGCAGCCCTCGACTAGCGGGGGTTTTATTTCAAGAGACCCAGTACTTC.

J is TRBJ2-5 and V is TRBV19; D is possibly TRBD1 (7 bases). Trimming left V 4 bases short and J 1 base short, with 13 bases between. The length of the CDR3 is 15 residues. Germline V CDR1 and CDR2: LNHDA, SQIVND (reference sequence). As DNA, the CDR3 is TGTGCCAGTAGTAAATACAGGGGAGGCCAAGAGACCCAGTACTTC. Its protein product is CASSKYRGGQETQYF.

A note on this clone: An end of the junction differs from the germline gene, which may be a read error. The chain uses TRBV6-1 and TRBJ2-3, with D tentatively TRBD1 or TRBD2 (5 bases each). There are 16 residues in the CDR3. Germline V gene lookup returns CDR1 MNHNS and CDR2 SASEGT. The CDR3 spells CASREGRLDNTDTQYF. CDR3 DNA: TGTGCCAGCAGGGAAGGGAGACTGGACAACACAGATACGCAGTATTTT.

The chain carries TRBV29-1 and TRBJ1-2; TRBD1 agrees at 9 bases. The V segment lost 4 bases and the J segment 8 bases; nucleotides outside the gene matches: 5. CDR3 length: 12 amino acids. Per germline, CDR1 SQVTM and CDR2 ANQGSEA. CDR3 in DNA: TGCAGCGTTGGGGGACAGGGTACAGGCTACACCTTC. Translated: CSVGGQGTGYTF.

The chain carries TRBV19 and TRBJ2-5; the D is unclear. Deletions cut 6 bases from V and 0 bases from J, with 8 bases between. The CDR3 sequence is 13 residues long. In germline, CDR1 is LNHDA, CDR2 SQIVND (reference sequence). CDR3 nucleotide sequence: TGTGCCAGTAGCGTTGTGTACCAAGAGACCCAGTACTTC. Translated: CASSVVYQETQYF.

J is TRBJ1-1 and V is TRBV30; D not resolved. The CDR3 covers 16 residues. V was clipped by 5 bases and J by 1 base, with 20 bases between them. Germline CDR1 GTSNPN, CDR2 SVGIG (reference sequence). CDR3 amino acids: CAWRPLGEQPNTEAFF. CDR3 in DNA: TGTGCCTGGCGTCCACTAGGCGAACAGCCGAACACTGAAGCTTTCTTT.

The V and J genes are TRBV11-1 and TRBJ1-1; no clear D. V lost 5 bases and J 2 bases, leaving 12 bases between the germline ends. Germline assignment: CDR1 SGHAT and CDR2 FQDESV (reference sequence). This CDR3 comprises 14 residues. DNA of the CDR3: TGTGCCAGCAGCCCTCTTTGGTCAAACACTGAAGCTTTCTTT. Amino acids: CASSPLWSNTEAFF.

This sequence joins TRBV6-5 and TRBJ1-2; 9 bases are shared with TRBD1. This CDR3 has 15 residues. Germline lookup yields CDR1 MNHEY and CDR2 SVGAGI. Trimming at V came to 0 bases and at J to 2 bases, leaving 1 base not matched to a gene. The CDR3 DNA is TGTGCCAGCAGTTACTCCGGACAGGGGAACTATGGCTACACCTTC. Amino acid sequence: CASSYSGQGNYGYTF.

The chain couples TRBV19 to TRBJ1-2; TRBD1 matches at 8 bases. Germline V CDR1 and CDR2: LNHDA, SQIVND (reference sequence). J gave up 0 bases and V 5 bases, and 8 bases lay outside the gene matches. The CDR3 runs to 16 residues. CDR3 coding DNA: TGTGCCAGTAGTGTCCGACAGGGGAATGCTAACTATGGCTACACCTTC. It encodes CASSVRQGNANYGYTF.

The CDR3 protein is CAWSQGSGYTF. The CDR3 DNA follows: TGTGCCTGGAGCCAGGGTTCTGGCTACACCTTC. The V call is TRBV30, the J call TRBJ1-2; D is possibly TRBD1 (5 bases). Germline V gives CDR1 GTSNPN, CDR2 SVGIG (reference sequence). The CDR3 totals 11 residues. The V gene lost 3 bases and the J gene lost 7 bases, with 9 bases spanning the gap.

The genes are TRBV9 and TRBJ2-3; D ambiguous. V was cut by 5 bases and J by 1 base, with 11 bases left in between. This CDR3 is built from 14 residues. Germline V gene data show CDR1 as SGDLS and CDR2 as YYNGEE. CDR3 coding DNA: TGTGCCAGCAGGCCCACGGGTGGCACAGATACGCAGTATTTT. As protein: CASRPTGGTDTQYF.

This clone showed up just once. The V call is TRBV19, the J call TRBJ2-3; D tentatively reads TRBD1 or TRBD2 (7 bases each). This CDR3 is built from 17 residues. Germline V gives CDR1 LNHDA, CDR2 SQIVND (reference sequence). Between the trimmed V and J ends, which lost 1 base and 3 bases, there was a span of 17 bases. This chain's CDR3 is CASSIGATSRGTDTQYF. In DNA, the CDR3 is TGTGCCAGTAGTATAGGCGCGACTAGCAGGGGGACAGATACGCAGTATTTT. Full variable domain (outside the CDR3, taken from reference TRBV19 and TRBJ2-3): DGGITQSPKYLFRKEGQNVTLSCEQNLNHDAMYWYRQDPGQGLRLIYYSQIVNDFQKGDIAEGYSVSREKKESFPLTVTSAQKNPTAFYLCASSIGATSRGTDTQYFGPGTRLTVL.

The V gene is TRBV6-5, the J gene TRBJ1-2, with D unresolved. Germline assignment: CDR1 MNHEY and CDR2 SVGAGI. Trimming shortened V by 7 bases and J by 8 bases, and 14 bases separated the two germline ends. The CDR3 loop spans 12 amino acids. CDR3 amino acids: CASTAGKWGYTF. DNA for the CDR3: TGTGCCAGCACCGCGGGCAAGTGGGGCTACACCTTC.

The chain recombines TRBV5-1 with TRBJ2-2, with TRBD1 identical over 10 bases. The CDR3 is 18 residues long. CDR1 SGHRS and CDR2 YFSETQ come from the germline V gene. Trimming took 4 bases from V and 7 from J; bases not matched to a gene: 16. As DNA, the CDR3 is TGCGCCAGCAGCGGATCATCGGCGACAGGGGGCTTAATCGGGGAGCTGTTTTTT. As protein: CASSGSSATGGLIGELFF.

This rearrangement joins TRBV2 to TRBJ2-3; a weak D match, TRBD2 (7 bases). Between the trimmed V and J ends, which lost 8 bases and 2 bases, there was a span of 11 bases. The CDR3 totals 13 residues. Per the germline V gene, CDR1 is SNHLY and CDR2 is FYNNEI. The CDR3 DNA follows: TGTGCCAGCGGGGGGGCTGTCACAGATACGCAGTATTTT. Encoded protein: CASGGAVTDTQYF.

J is TRBJ1-2 and V is TRBV12-3 or TRBV12-4; D is unclear. The CDR3 sequence is 12 residues long. Trimming removed 5 bases at V and 2 bases at J, with 6 bases between. The DNA for the CDR3 is TGTGCCAGCAGTCAACTCAACTATGGCTACACCTTC. Protein sequence: CASSQLNYGYTF.

The chain links TRBV30 to TRBJ1-6; 8 positions agree with TRBD1. CDR3 size: 13 residues. Trimming at V came to 2 bases and at J to 6 bases, leaving 0 bases not matched to a gene. Germline values: CDR1 GTSNPN, CDR2 SVGIG (reference sequence). In DNA form, the CDR3 reads TGTGCCTGGAGTCAGGGGGCTAATTCACCCCTCCACTTT. Translation: CAWSQGANSPLHF.